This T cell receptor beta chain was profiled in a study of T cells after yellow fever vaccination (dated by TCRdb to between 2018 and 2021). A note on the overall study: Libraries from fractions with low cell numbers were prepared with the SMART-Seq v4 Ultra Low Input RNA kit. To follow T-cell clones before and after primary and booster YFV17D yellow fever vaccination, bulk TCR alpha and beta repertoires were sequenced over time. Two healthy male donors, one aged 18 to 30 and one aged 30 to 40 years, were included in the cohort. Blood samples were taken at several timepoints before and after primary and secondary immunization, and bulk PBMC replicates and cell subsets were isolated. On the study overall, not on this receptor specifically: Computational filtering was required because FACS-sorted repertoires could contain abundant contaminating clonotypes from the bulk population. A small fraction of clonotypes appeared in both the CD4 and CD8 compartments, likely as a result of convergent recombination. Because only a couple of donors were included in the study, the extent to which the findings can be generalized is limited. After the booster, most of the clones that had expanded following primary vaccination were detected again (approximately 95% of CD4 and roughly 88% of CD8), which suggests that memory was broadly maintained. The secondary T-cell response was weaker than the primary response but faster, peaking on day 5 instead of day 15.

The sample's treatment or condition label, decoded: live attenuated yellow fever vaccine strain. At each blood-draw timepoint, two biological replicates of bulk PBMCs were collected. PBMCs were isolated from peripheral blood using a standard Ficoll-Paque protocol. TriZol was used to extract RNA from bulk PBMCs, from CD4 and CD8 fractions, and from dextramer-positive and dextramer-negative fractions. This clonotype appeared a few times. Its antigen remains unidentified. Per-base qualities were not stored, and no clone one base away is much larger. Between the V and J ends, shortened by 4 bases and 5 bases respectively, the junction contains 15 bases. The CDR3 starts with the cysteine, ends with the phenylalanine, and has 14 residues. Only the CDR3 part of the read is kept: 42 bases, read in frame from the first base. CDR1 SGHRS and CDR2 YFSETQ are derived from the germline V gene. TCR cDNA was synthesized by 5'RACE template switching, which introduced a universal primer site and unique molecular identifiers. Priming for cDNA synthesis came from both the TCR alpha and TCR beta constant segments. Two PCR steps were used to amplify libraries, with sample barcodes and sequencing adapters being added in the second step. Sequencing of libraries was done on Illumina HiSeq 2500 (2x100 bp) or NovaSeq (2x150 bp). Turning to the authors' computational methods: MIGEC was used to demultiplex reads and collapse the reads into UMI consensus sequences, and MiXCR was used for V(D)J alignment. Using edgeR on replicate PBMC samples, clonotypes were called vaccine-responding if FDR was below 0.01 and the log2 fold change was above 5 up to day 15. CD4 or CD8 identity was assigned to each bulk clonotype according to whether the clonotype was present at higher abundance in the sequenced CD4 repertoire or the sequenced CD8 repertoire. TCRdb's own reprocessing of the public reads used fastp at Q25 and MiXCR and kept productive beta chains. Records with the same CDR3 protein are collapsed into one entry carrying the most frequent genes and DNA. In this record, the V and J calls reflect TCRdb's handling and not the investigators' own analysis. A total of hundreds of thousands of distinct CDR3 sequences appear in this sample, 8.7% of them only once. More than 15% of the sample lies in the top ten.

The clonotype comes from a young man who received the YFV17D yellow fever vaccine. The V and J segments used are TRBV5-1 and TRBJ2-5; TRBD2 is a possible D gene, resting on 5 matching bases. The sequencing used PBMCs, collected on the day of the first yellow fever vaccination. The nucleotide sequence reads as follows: TGCGCCAGCAGCCCTCTAGGGCCGGGGGAGACCCAGTACTTC. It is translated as CASSPLGPGETQYF.